Below are 2 T cell receptor beta chains sequenced from a single sample in a study of siplizumab effects on memory and regulatory T cells. Sequencing was performed with immunoSEQ multiplex PCR; in TCRdb, only in-frame clones are kept and a portion is missing. The repertoire holds approximately 98,000 clones, with about 95% as singletons. The sample taken for sequencing was non-Treg CD4+ T cells sorted from blood. These receptors were obtained from a human donor in good health.

This sequence joins TRBV5-1 and TRBJ1-1; no clear D gene. The germline V gene has CDR1 SGHRS and CDR2 YFSETQ. This CDR3 is built from 14 residues. The V gene lost 4 bases and the J gene lost 0 bases, with 10 bases spanning the gap. CDR3 region: CASSPLYLNTEAFF. CDR3 nucleotide sequence: TGCGCCAGCAGCCCACTTTATCTGAACACTGAAGCTTTCTTT.

V usage is TRBV5-8 and J usage is TRBJ2-1, with 8 bases that match TRBD2. The junction had 10 bases not matched to a gene; V was cut back by 1 base and J by 4 bases. Germline V lookup: CDR1 SGHTS, CDR2 YDEGEE. The CDR3 extends over 17 amino acids. The CDR3 sequence: CASSLLPAGVSYNEQFF. CDR3 bases: TGTGCCAGCAGCTTGCTCCCAGCGGGAGTGTCTTACAATGAGCAGTTCTTC.